The 17 T cell receptor beta chains below were found in one sample sequenced in a study of T cell changes during pregnancy in multiple sclerosis. Data came from immunoSEQ multiplex PCR; TCRdb stores just in-frame clones and leaves some out. The data show more than 100,000 clones, about 90% seen once. Specimen: peripheral blood, collected after pregnancy. The receptors were gathered from a female donor with multiple sclerosis, enrolled in a pregnancy study.

In its sample, this clone was seen once. The chain is built from TRBV2 and TRBJ2-7, with TRBD1 matching 8 bases. Germline V gene sequence: CDR1 SNHLY, CDR2 FYNNEI. The V segment lost 7 bases and the J segment 6 bases; nucleotides outside the gene matches: 5. The CDR3 is 12 amino acids. The CDR3 protein is CASTDRGREQYF. CDR3 DNA sequence: TGTGCCAGCACAGACAGGGGCCGCGAGCAGTACTTC.

The chain uses TRBV18 and TRBJ2-1, with 9 positions matching TRBD1. V was pared by 7 bases and J by 6 bases, with 10 bases of the junction left unmatched. Germline V gives CDR1 KGHSH, CDR2 LQKENI. The CDR3 is 15 amino acids. The CDR3 DNA reads as TGTGCCAGCTTCCCCAGGACAGGGGTTCGCAATGAGCAGTTCTTC. This sequence encodes CASFPRTGVRNEQFF.

V gene TRBV14 combines with J gene TRBJ1-1, with a tentative D call TRBD1 (6 bases). The germline V gene encodes CDR1 SGHDN and CDR2 FVKESK. Trimming removed 0 bases at V and 0 bases at J, with 8 bases between. The CDR3 covers 15 residues. The chain's CDR3 is CASSQEGQMNTEAFF. In DNA form, the CDR3 reads TGTGCCAGCAGCCAAGAAGGACAGATGAACACTGAAGCTTTCTTT.

The chain has TRBV11-2 and TRBJ2-7; maybe TRBD2 (6 bases). Germline lookup yields CDR1 SGHAT and CDR2 FQNNGV. Trimming left V 2 bases short and J 3 bases short, with 8 bases between. This CDR3 is built from 13 residues. The CDR3 here is CASSLWGDYEQYF. CDR3 in DNA: TGTGCCAGCAGCTTATGGGGGGACTACGAGCAGTACTTC.

This rearrangement joins TRBV16 to TRBJ2-7, with TRBD2 matching over 10 bases. CDR1 is KGHSY and CDR2 is FQNENV in the germline V gene. The CDR3 loop spans 14 amino acids. With V trimmed by 7 bases and J by 2 bases, 5 bases remained unmatched. CDR3 amino acids: CASTRTSGTYEQYF. CDR3 sequence (DNA): TGTGCCAGCACTCGGACTAGCGGAACCTACGAGCAGTACTTC.

The chain recombines TRBV25-1 with TRBJ2-4, with D tentatively TRBD1 (5 bases). V was cut by 3 bases and J by 2 bases, with 8 bases left in between. The germline V gene has CDR1 MGHDK and CDR2 SYGVNS. The CDR3 is made up of 14 amino acids. The CDR3 sequence: CASSEPGTKNIQYF. The CDR3 nucleotides are TGTGCCAGCAGTGAGCCAGGGACCAAAAACATTCAGTACTTC.

The chain links TRBV19 to TRBJ2-3; 7 bases are a match to TRBD1. V lost 7 bases, J lost 2 bases, and 6 bases stayed unmatched. Germline V CDR1 and CDR2: LNHDA, SQIVND (reference sequence). The CDR3 sequence is 14 residues long. The CDR3 DNA reads as TGTGCCAGTACCCGACAGGGCACCACAGATACGCAGTATTTT. It specifies CASTRQGTTDTQYF.

V gene TRBV5-8 combines with J gene TRBJ1-2, with 8 positions matching TRBD1. This CDR3 is built from 15 residues. V was clipped by 4 bases and J by 4 bases; unmatched bases: 9. The germline V gene has CDR1 SGHTS and CDR2 YDEGEE. CDR3 nucleotide sequence: TGTGCCAGCAGCGACTGGACAGGGAGCATCTATGGCTACACCTTC. Translating gives CASSDWTGSIYGYTF.

The gene calls are TRBV7-9 and TRBJ1-1; 9 bases are shared with TRBD1. V shed 6 bases and J 0 bases; nucleotides not matched to a gene: 8. From germline, CDR1 is SEHNR and CDR2 FQNEAQ (reference sequence). The CDR3 has 16 residues. CDR3 residues: CASRPRDRVMNTEAFF. The CDR3 nucleotides are TGTGCCAGCAGACCCCGGGACAGGGTCATGAACACTGAAGCTTTCTTT. The whole variable domain, filled in from reference TRBV7-9 and TRBJ1-1, reads DTGVSQNPRHKITKRGQNVTFRCDPISEHNRLYWYRQTLGQGPEFLTYFQNEAQLEKSRLLSDRFSAERPKGSFSTLEIQRTEQGDSAMYLCASRPRDRVMNTEAFFGQGTRLTVV.

V usage is TRBV7-3 and J usage is TRBJ2-7; 9 positions match TRBD2. CDR3 length equals 16 residues. Germline V gives CDR1 SGHTA, CDR2 FQGTGA. Trimming removed 4 bases from V and 4 bases from J; junction bases left unmatched: 11. The CDR3 spells CASSSDGLAGGYEQYF. In DNA, the CDR3 is TGTGCCAGCAGCTCCGACGGACTGGCGGGGGGGTACGAGCAGTACTTC.

V is TRBV10-3 and J is TRBJ2-2; a possible D gene is TRBD2 (7 bases). This CDR3 comprises 16 residues. Trimming removed 6 bases at V and 0 bases at J, with 14 bases between. Per the germline V gene, CDR1 is ENHRY and CDR2 is SYGVKD. The CDR3 region has the DNA TGTGCCATCAGGGGGGGGCAGGGAACGAACACCGGGGAGCTGTTTTTT. This translates into CAIRGGQGTNTGELFF.

This chain joins TRBV5-1 and TRBJ2-7; D ambiguous. Between the trimmed V and J ends, which lost 4 bases and 5 bases, there was a span of 13 bases. The CDR3 is 13 residues long. Germline V gives CDR1 SGHRS, CDR2 YFSETQ. CDR3 nucleotide sequence: TGCGCCAGCAGCAAAAGTGTGCGCGACGAGCAGTACTTC. Encoded protein: CASSKSVRDEQYF.

This chain links TRBV28 with TRBJ2-4; D gene uncertain. The germline V gene has CDR1 MDHEN and CDR2 SYDVKM. CDR3 length equals 13 residues. Trimming cost V 5 bases and J 6 bases, with 11 bases left between them. The CDR3 DNA is TGTGCCAGCAGTCCATCTGAGGTAAACATTCAGTACTTC. It yields the protein CASSPSEVNIQYF.

There are a few counts of this clone. This chain uses TRBV29-1 with TRBJ1-1, with 9 bases matching TRBD1. CDR1 is SQVTM, CDR2 ANQGSEA, per germline. This CDR3 has 12 amino acids. CDR3 region: CSGQGMNTEAFF. DNA for the CDR3: TGCAGTGGACAGGGGATGAACACTGAAGCTTTCTTT.

V gene TRBV5-4 combines with J gene TRBJ2-1; TRBD2 is a possible D gene (7 bases). The CDR3 sequence is 16 residues long. With 4 bases removed from V and 2 bases from J, the gap between germline ends came to 16 bases. Germline assignment: CDR1 SGHNT and CDR2 YYREEE (reference sequence). The CDR3 DNA follows: TGTGCCAGCAGCCCGGGGGGCCAAAGGACCTACAATGAGCAGTTCTTC. It yields the protein CASSPGGQRTYNEQFF.

CDR3 sequence (DNA): TGTGCCAGCCCTCAGGCGACAGGGAGCAATCAGCCCCAGCATTTT. It codes for CASPQATGSNQPQHF. This chain links TRBV27 with TRBJ1-5, with 7 positions matching TRBD1. V gave up 8 bases and J gave up 1 base; unmatched junction bases: 8. The CDR3 runs to 15 residues. CDR1 MNHEY and CDR2 SMNVEV come from the germline V gene (reference sequence).

V gene TRBV2 combines with J gene TRBJ1-5; D not certain. Trimming pared 1 base from V and 5 bases from J, leaving 6 bases between. The CDR3 has 13 amino acids. The germline V gene has CDR1 SNHLY and CDR2 FYNNEI. This chain's CDR3 is CASSEERDQPQHF. CDR3 sequence (DNA): TGTGCCAGCAGTGAAGAGCGTGATCAGCCCCAGCATTTT.